The 25 T cell receptor beta chains reported below all come from one sample, sequenced in a study of neurological immune-mediated disorders. TCRdb re-derived calls from the 5' RACE reads in MiXCR, one entry per CDR3 protein. The sample carries about 71,000 distinct CDR3 sequences, roughly 4.5% recorded once. The specimen sequenced was PBMCs. All receptors derive from a man aged 25-40 years with multiple sclerosis.

This clonotype was seen ten or more times. The rearrangement links TRBV7-9 to TRBJ1-1; TRBD1 matches at 8 bases. The CDR3 loop spans 12 amino acids. Trimming removed 5 bases from V and 5 bases from J; junction bases left unmatched: 1. Germline V lookup: CDR1 SEHNR, CDR2 FQNEAQ (reference sequence). The CDR3 reads CASSNRGTEAFF. In DNA, the CDR3 is TGTGCCAGCAGCAACAGGGGGACTGAAGCTTTCTTT. The full variable domain, rest sourced from reference TRBV7-9 and TRBJ1-1, is DTGVSQNPRHKITKRGQNVTFRCDPISEHNRLYWYRQTLGQGPEFLTYFQNEAQLEKSRLLSDRFSAERPKGSFSTLEIQRTEQGDSAMYLCASSNRGTEAFFGQGTRLTVV.

This clonotype was counted ten times or more. The CDR3 sequence: CASTGLPGQSTDTQYF. CDR3 DNA: TGTGCCAGCACCGGCCTGCCGGGACAGTCCACAGATACGCAGTATTTT. The chain uses TRBV27 and TRBJ2-3; 7 bases fit TRBD1. Unmatched junction bases numbered 12, after V lost 7 bases and J lost 2 bases. The CDR3 spans 16 residues. CDR1 MNHEY and CDR2 SMNVEV come from the germline V gene (reference sequence).

This clonotype was counted only a few times. The genes are TRBV5-1 and TRBJ1-1; D not certain. V lost 0 bases and J 1 base, leaving 7 bases between the germline ends. The V gene's germline CDR1 is SGHRS and CDR2 YFSETQ. The CDR3 totals 14 residues. CDR3 DNA: TGCGCCAGCAGCTTGGTAGAGGGGAACACTGAAGCTTTCTTT. Translating it yields CASSLVEGNTEAFF. Full variable domain (outside the CDR3, taken from reference TRBV5-1 and TRBJ1-1): KAGVTQTPRYLIKTRGQQVTLSCSPISGHRSVSWYQQTPGQGLQFLFEYFSETQRNKGNFPGRFSGRQFSNSRSEMNVSTLELGDSALYLCASSLVEGNTEAFFGQGTRLTVV.

A word on this clonotype: This may be a read error: a much more frequent sequence differs by one nucleotide. The V and J genes are TRBV10-3 and TRBJ2-5; D is uncertain. The germline V and J ends were trimmed by 4 bases and 4 bases, with 16 bases remaining between them. Germline V lookup: CDR1 ENHRY, CDR2 SYGVKD. This CDR3 region has 15 residues. CDR3 DNA: TGTGCCATCAGTGGCTCGGCGGAATTTGGAGAGACCCAGTACTTC. The encoded protein is CAISGSAEFGETQYF.

The chain uses TRBV15 and TRBJ2-5; TRBD1 or TRBD2 may be the D gene (5 bases each). Trimming left V 0 bases short and J 0 bases short, with 8 bases between. Germline values: CDR1 LNHNV, CDR2 YYDKDF (reference sequence). This CDR3 has 15 residues. The CDR3 reads CATSRDRGYQETQYF. The CDR3 DNA reads as TGTGCCACCAGCAGAGATCGGGGCTACCAAGAGACCCAGTACTTC.

This clonotype was detected many times. V gene TRBV11-2 combines with J gene TRBJ2-7, with TRBD1 identical over 7 bases. The trim removed 3 bases at V and 0 bases at J, leaving 2 bases unmatched. The CDR3 extends over 14 amino acids. Germline V gene sequence: CDR1 SGHAT, CDR2 FQNNGV. CDR3: CASSFGQASYEQYF. CDR3 bases: TGTGCCAGCAGCTTCGGACAGGCCTCCTACGAGCAGTACTTC.

This clonotype was seen repeatedly, ten times or more. The chain links TRBV15 to TRBJ1-5; D unclear. V was pared by 0 bases and J by 11 bases, with 17 bases between. This CDR3 comprises 15 residues. The germline CDR1 and CDR2 sequences are LNHNV and YYDKDF (reference sequence). The CDR3 DNA is TGTGCCACCAGCAGAGATCTTGAGAACGCAGGCGCCCAGCATTTT. Encoded protein: CATSRDLENAGAQHF.

This clonotype has a count of ten or more. This chain joins TRBV5-1 and TRBJ2-1; the match to TRBD2 covers 7 bases. The CDR3 is 15 residues long. The germline gives CDR1 SGHRS, CDR2 YFSETQ. With 4 bases clipped from V and 5 bases from J, the junction kept 9 bases outside the gene matches. This CDR3 is CASSRTPLADNEQFF. The DNA for the CDR3 is TGCGCCAGCAGCAGGACCCCTCTAGCGGACAATGAGCAGTTCTTC.

This clonotype came up many times. This chain connects TRBV27 to TRBJ2-7, with 11 bases that match TRBD1. The CDR3 is 14 amino acids. Trimming took 5 bases from V and 6 from J; bases not matched to a gene: 6. The germline V gene has CDR1 MNHEY and CDR2 SMNVEV (reference sequence). The CDR3 coding sequence is TGTGCCAGCAGTGGGGGACAGGGGGGGCGCGAGCAGTACTTC. It yields the protein CASSGGQGGREQYF.

This clonotype was recorded many times. This chain connects TRBV7-9 to TRBJ2-5; D tentatively reads TRBD1 or TRBD2 (5 bases each). The ends were cut back, 5 bases at V and 1 base at J, with 11 bases in the middle. This CDR3 contains 14 residues. The germline gives CDR1 SEHNR, CDR2 FQNEAQ (reference sequence). The CDR3 spells CASSPRDAQETQYF. The DNA of the CDR3 is TGTGCCAGCAGCCCACGGGACGCCCAAGAGACCCAGTACTTC.

This clonotype was picked up many times. The chain has TRBV7-2 and TRBJ2-1, with 9 positions matching TRBD2. The CDR3 spans 16 residues. V shed 3 bases and J 6 bases; nucleotides not matched to a gene: 9. Germline V gives CDR1 SGHTA, CDR2 FQGNSA. This CDR3 is CASSLAFSGGLNEQFF. The CDR3 DNA sequence: TGTGCCAGCAGCTTGGCCTTTAGCGGGGGCCTCAATGAGCAGTTCTTC.

This clonotype was seen repeatedly, ten times or more. This chain connects TRBV24-1 to TRBJ1-1; D gene uncertain. Trimming took 8 bases from V and 4 from J, leaving 13 bases between them. Germline assignment: CDR1 KGHDR and CDR2 SFDVKD. The CDR3 contains 13 residues. CDR3 residues: CATIGRGGTEAFF. The CDR3 region has the DNA TGTGCCACCATCGGCCGGGGAGGCACTGAAGCTTTCTTT.

The DNA for the CDR3 is TGCAGTGGGGGTGTGTGGGGGGACACAGATACGCAGTATTTT. Its protein is CSGGVWGDTDTQYF. The rearrangement links TRBV20-1 to TRBJ2-3; tentatively, D is TRBD2 (6 bases). This CDR3 contains 14 residues. V gave up 7 bases and J gave up 2 bases, with 16 bases separating them. Germline V CDR1 and CDR2: DFQATT, SNEGSKA (reference sequence).

This clonotype showed up just a few times. Relative to the germline gene, one junction end is altered; a read error may explain this. V gene TRBV12-3 or TRBV12-4 combines with J gene TRBJ1-5, with 7 bases matching TRBD1. This CDR3 is built from 13 residues. CDR3 sequence (DNA): TGTGCCTCCCAGGGGGGGGCCAATCAGCCCCAGAATTTT. This gives the protein CASQGGANQPQNF.

In its sample, this clonotype was seen a few times. The CDR3 coding sequence is TGCGCCAGCAGCTTGGGTCAGGGGTGGATACGTGAAAAACTGTTTTTT. Translation gives CASSLGQGWIREKLFF. J is TRBJ1-4 and V is TRBV5-1, with D possibly matching TRBD1 (6 bases). Germline V gives CDR1 SGHRS, CDR2 YFSETQ. V lost 0 bases and J 7 bases, leaving 16 bases between the germline ends. CDR3 length: 16 residues.

This clonotype showed up many times. V and J are TRBV7-9 and TRBJ2-7; D may be TRBD2 (5 bases). The germline gives CDR1 SEHNR, CDR2 FQNEAQ (reference sequence). CDR3 length: 14 amino acids. Trimming cost V 6 bases and J 4 bases, with 16 bases left between them. CDR3 sequence: CASSHTLALYEQYF. CDR3 in DNA: TGTGCCAGCAGTCATACTCTAGCTTTGTACGAGCAGTACTTC.

The chain combines TRBV7-7 with TRBJ2-1, with TRBD1 identical over 11 bases. In germline, CDR1 is SSHAT, CDR2 FNYEAQ (reference sequence). The CDR3 is 12 residues long. J gave up 14 bases and V 4 bases, and 4 bases lay outside the gene matches. The CDR3, as DNA: TGTGCCAGCAGCTCGGACAGGGGGCGAAAGTTCTTC. Translated, it gives CASSSDRGRKFF. Full variable domain (rest looked up from reference TRBV7-7 and TRBJ2-1): GAGVSQSPRYKVTKRGQDVTLRCDPISSHATLYWYQQALGQGPEFLTYFNYEAQPDKSGLPSDRFSAERPEGSISTLTIQRTEQRDSAMYRCASSSDRGRKFFGPGTRLTVL.

As for this clonotype: A much larger clonotype is one base distant, so this may be a read error. The rearrangement uses TRBV20-1 and TRBJ2-1, with unresolved D. This CDR3 has 14 residues. In germline, CDR1 is DFQATT, CDR2 SNEGSKA (reference sequence). CDR3 sequence: CSSRNPSSYNEQFF. DNA of the CDR3: TGCAGTTCTAGAAACCCGAGCTCCTACAATGAGCAGTTCTTC.

This clonotype was counted at least ten times. This sequence joins TRBV5-1 and TRBJ1-6; possible D gene TRBD1, 6 bases. Between the trimmed V and J ends, which lost 4 bases and 6 bases, there was a span of 14 bases. The CDR3 consists of 15 residues. Germline V gene sequence: CDR1 SGHRS, CDR2 YFSETQ. CDR3 coding DNA: TGCGCCAGCAGCAGACAGGATCGAGGTAATTCACCCCTCCACTTT. Translation: CASSRQDRGNSPLHF.

On this clonotype itself: A junction end diverges from the germline sequence, so it may reflect a read error. The CDR3 coding sequence is TGTGCCAGCAGGGAGGATAGCAATCAGCCCCAGAATTTT. Protein product: CASREDSNQPQNF. This chain uses TRBV6-1 with TRBJ1-5; the D is unclear. From germline, CDR1 is MNHNS and CDR2 SASEGT. This CDR3 has 13 residues.

This clonotype was counted many times. The rearrangement links TRBV20-1 to TRBJ2-7; D not certain. Trimming shortened V by 6 bases and J by 2 bases, and 14 bases separated the two germline ends. This CDR3 contains 13 residues. Per germline, CDR1 DFQATT and CDR2 SNEGSKA (reference sequence). CDR3 region: CSADLGEAYEQYF. In nucleotides, the CDR3 is TGCAGTGCAGACTTAGGAGAAGCCTACGAGCAGTACTTC.

This clonotype was recorded many times. The chain is built from TRBV10-3 and TRBJ1-2; 12 nucleotides match TRBD1. This CDR3 has 17 amino acids. J was trimmed by 2 bases and V by 6 bases; bases with no gene match: 10. Germline assignment: CDR1 ENHRY and CDR2 SYGVKD. CDR3 nucleotides: TGTGCCATCAGCCGACACGGGACAGGGGGCTTCAACTATGGCTACACCTTC. It specifies CAISRHGTGGFNYGYTF.

Many counts were recorded for this clonotype. The CDR3 is CASTVRGRKNIQYF. CDR3 coding DNA: TGTGCCAGCACCGTTCGGGGCAGGAAAAACATTCAGTACTTC. The V call is TRBV12-3 or TRBV12-4, the J call TRBJ2-4; D possibly matches TRBD1 or TRBD2 (5 bases each). The V and J ends lost 7 bases and 4 bases respectively, with 14 bases between them. The CDR3 spans 14 residues.

This clonotype was detected ten times or more. The chain has TRBV29-1 and TRBJ1-1, with D hard to call. The CDR3 has 15 residues. Between the trimmed V and J ends, which lost 4 bases and 0 bases, there was a span of 15 bases. CDR1 is SQVTM and CDR2 is ANQGSEA in the germline V gene. The DNA of the CDR3 is TGCAGCGTTGGGACTTCTTACTACATGAACACTGAAGCTTTCTTT. It encodes CSVGTSYYMNTEAFF.

The rearrangement links TRBV6-2 or TRBV6-3 to TRBJ2-7; D unresolved. V lost 9 bases and J 0 bases, leaving 15 bases between the germline ends. The germline gives CDR1 MNHEY, CDR2 SVGEGT. This CDR3 comprises 14 residues. This chain's CDR3 is CASRRTASSYEQYF. DNA for the CDR3: TGTGCCAGTAGGCGGACGGCGAGCTCCTACGAGCAGTACTTC.